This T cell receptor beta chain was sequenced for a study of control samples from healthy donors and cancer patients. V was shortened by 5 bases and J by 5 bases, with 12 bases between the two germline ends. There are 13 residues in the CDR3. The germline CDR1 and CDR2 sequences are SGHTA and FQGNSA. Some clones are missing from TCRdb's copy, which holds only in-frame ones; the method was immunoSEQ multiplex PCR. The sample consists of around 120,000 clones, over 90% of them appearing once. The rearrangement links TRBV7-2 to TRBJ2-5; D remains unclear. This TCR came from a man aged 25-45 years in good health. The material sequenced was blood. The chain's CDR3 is CASSNGPGETQYF. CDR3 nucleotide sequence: TGTGCCAGCAGCAACGGCCCCGGGGAGACCCAGTACTTC.